The clone carrying this T cell receptor beta chain was seen only a few times. As yet, its antigen is unknown. These data are taken from a study of long-term antiretroviral therapy in people with HIV. Whole-study results and caveats: Absence of data on ART adherence, viral resistance or therapy changes was noted. Post-ART diversity increased but stayed below transplant donor controls.

Survey-level resolution applied to immunoSEQ assay v3.0. Sequencing efforts were directed toward about 35,000-50,000 T-cell genomes per sample. TCRdb keeps only in-frame clones here, not all; method: immunoSEQ multiplex PCR. The table records about 20,000 clones, 80% to 95% of them present only once. It was in the United States that all participants with HIV were treated. V shed 3 bases, J shed 5 bases, and the junction held 1 base outside the gene matches. This CDR3 region has 15 residues. Germline loops: CDR1 SGHTA, CDR2 FQGNSA. The sequencing here drew on unsorted PBMCs, taken 4.4 years after starting antiretroviral therapy. The sequence was obtained from a woman in her fifties or sixties with HIV. The gene calls are TRBV7-2 and TRBJ1-6, with 10 bases lining up with TRBD1. The CDR3 DNA reads as TGTGCCAGCAGCTTCGGGACAGGGGATAATTCACCCCTCCACTTT. This translates into CASSFGTGDNSPLHF.